The clone carrying this T cell receptor beta chain was counted a few times. The ends were cut back, 5 bases at V and 0 bases at J, with 20 bases in the middle. The CDR3 length is 17 residues. The V gene's germline CDR1 is DFQATT and CDR2 SNEGSKA (reference sequence). Preparing the TCRbeta library involved the use of unique molecular identifiers. Each CDR3 protein gets one entry after TCRdb re-called the PCR reads with MiXCR. The sample holds 640,000 or so distinct CDR3 sequences; over 15% are singletons and the top ten take 1.1%. This sample was taken from a study of T-cell reconstitution after alpha-beta-depleted transplantation in children.

The clonotype originates from a human donor who donated a stem cell graft to a child with acute myeloid leukemia. The sample consisted of PBMCs from the stem cell graft donor, taken from the stem cell graft. The gene calls are TRBV20-1 and TRBJ1-5; no clear D. The CDR3 reads CSAHRRSVIDSNQPQHF. The CDR3 nucleotides read TGCAGTGCTCACCGCCGCTCGGTAATCGATAGCAATCAGCCCCAGCATTTT.